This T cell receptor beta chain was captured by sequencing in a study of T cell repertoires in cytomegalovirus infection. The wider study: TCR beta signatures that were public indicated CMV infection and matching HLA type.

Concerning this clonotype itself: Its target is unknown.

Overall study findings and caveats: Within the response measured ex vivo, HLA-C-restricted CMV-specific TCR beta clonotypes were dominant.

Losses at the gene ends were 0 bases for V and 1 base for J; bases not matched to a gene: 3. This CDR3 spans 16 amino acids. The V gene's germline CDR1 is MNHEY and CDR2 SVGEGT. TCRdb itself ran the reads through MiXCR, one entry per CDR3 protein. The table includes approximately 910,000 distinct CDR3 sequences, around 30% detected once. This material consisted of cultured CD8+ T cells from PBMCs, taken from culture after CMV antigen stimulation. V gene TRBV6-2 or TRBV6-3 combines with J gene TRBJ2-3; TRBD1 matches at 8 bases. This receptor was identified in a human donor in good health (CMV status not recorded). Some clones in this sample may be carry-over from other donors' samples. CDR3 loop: CASSYSADRGTDTQYF. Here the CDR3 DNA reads TGTGCCAGCAGTTACTCGGCGGACAGGGGCACAGATACGCAGTATTTT.